The T cell receptor beta chain described here comes from a study of blood T cell repertoires in COVID-19. In germline, CDR1 is SEHNR, CDR2 FQNEAQ (reference sequence). V lost 0 bases to trimming and J lost 5 bases; unmatched junction nucleotides: 6. This CDR3 region has 15 residues. Participants, roughly 18 to 90 years old, spanned fewer than 30 US areas. Cohorts were assigned according to the clinical history that participants reported. Only in-frame clones appear in the TCRdb table, and some are missing; sequencing was by immunoSEQ multiplex PCR. The table has 190,000 or so clones, around 88% seen once.

The sample was PBMCs or T cells enriched from blood (not recorded which). The rearrangement links TRBV7-9 to TRBJ1-2, with 7 bases matching TRBD1. The clonotype comes from a woman aged 25-40 years who had been exposed to COVID-19. The CDR3 sequence: CASSLAGQGDYGYTF. In nucleotides, the CDR3 is TGTGCCAGCAGCTTAGCGGGTCAGGGGGATTATGGCTACACCTTC.